This T cell receptor (beta chain) was sequenced in a study of shared clonotypes between healthy human individuals. Only CD45RO-negative cells positively selected for CCR7 counted as naive CD8 cells, so terminally differentiated effector memory CD45RA+ cells were excluded. With 4 bases removed from V and 0 bases from J, the gap between germline ends came to 7 bases. In germline, CDR1 is SGHKS, CDR2 YYEKEE (reference sequence). This CDR3 has 13 amino acids. The repertoire was sequenced with immunoSEQ multiplex PCR; TCRdb's copy has only in-frame clones and lacks some. The repertoire includes approximately 2,000,000 clones, around 95% of them detected once, and about 1.7% sits in the top ten. Study-wide results and limits: Memory subsets generally showed lower estimated richness than naive subsets.

In the case of this clone: Its antigen is not known.

The J gene is TRBJ1-1, the V gene TRBV5-5; no clear D. This receptor was obtained from a man aged 18 to 35 in good health. Some clones in this sample may be carry-over from other donors' samples. Sequencing was carried out using naive CD8+ T cells from PBMCs. The CDR3 sequence is CASSPGLNTEAFF. Here the CDR3 DNA reads TGTGCCAGCAGCCCGGGCTTGAACACTGAAGCTTTCTTT.